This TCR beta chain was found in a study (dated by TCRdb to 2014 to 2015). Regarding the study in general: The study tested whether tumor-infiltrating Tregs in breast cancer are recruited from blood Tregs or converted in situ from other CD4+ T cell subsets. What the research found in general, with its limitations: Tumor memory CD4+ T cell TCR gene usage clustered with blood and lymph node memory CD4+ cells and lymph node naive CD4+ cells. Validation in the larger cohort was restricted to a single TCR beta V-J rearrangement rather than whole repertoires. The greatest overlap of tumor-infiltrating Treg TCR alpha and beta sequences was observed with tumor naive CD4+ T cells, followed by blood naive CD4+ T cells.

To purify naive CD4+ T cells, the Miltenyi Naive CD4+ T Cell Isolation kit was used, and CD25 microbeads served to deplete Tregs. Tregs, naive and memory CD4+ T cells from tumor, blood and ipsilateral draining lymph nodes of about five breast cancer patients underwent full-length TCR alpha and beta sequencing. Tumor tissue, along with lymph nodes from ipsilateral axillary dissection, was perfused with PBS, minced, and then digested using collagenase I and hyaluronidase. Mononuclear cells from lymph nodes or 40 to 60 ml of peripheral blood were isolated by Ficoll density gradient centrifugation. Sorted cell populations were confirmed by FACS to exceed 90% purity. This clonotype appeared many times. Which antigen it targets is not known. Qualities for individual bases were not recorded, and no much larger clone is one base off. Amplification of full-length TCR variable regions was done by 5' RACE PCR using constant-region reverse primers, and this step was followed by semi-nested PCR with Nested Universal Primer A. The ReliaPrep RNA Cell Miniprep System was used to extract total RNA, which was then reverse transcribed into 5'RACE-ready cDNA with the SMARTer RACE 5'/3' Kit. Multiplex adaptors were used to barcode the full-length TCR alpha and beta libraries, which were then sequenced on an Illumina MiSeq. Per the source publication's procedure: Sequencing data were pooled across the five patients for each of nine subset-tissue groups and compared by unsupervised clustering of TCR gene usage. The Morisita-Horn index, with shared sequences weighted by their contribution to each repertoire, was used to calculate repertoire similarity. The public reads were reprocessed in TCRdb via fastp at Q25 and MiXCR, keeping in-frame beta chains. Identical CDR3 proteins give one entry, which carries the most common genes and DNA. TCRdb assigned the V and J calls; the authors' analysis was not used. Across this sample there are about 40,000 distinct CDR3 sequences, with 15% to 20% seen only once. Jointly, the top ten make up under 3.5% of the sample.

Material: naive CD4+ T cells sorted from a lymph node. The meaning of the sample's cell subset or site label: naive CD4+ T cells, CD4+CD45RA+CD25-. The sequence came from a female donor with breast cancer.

The CDR3 has the sequence CASRGEQGASEAFF. In nucleotides, the sequence is TGTGCCAGCAGAGGAGAACAGGGGGCGTCTGAAGCTTTCTTT. This receptor chain uses TRBV28 and TRBJ1-1, with 9 central nucleotides matching TRBD1. The CDR3 runs 14 amino acids, cysteine and phenylalanine included. Only the CDR3 part of the read is kept: 42 bases, read in frame from the first base. V is trimmed back by 6 bases and J by 6 bases, and the junction contains 8 bases that no gene match accounts for. The germline V gene provides CDR1 MDHEN and CDR2 SYDVKM.